Following are 3 T cell receptor beta chains from one sample sequenced in a study of blood T cell repertoires in COVID-19. The repertoire was sequenced with immunoSEQ multiplex PCR; TCRdb's copy has only in-frame clones and lacks some. The sample contains over 85,000 clones, around 90% of which appear only once. The sample comprised peripheral blood. These receptors all come from a man aged 40-55 years with acute or convalescent COVID-19.

The J gene is TRBJ1-1, the V gene TRBV19, with TRBD1 matching 7 bases. In germline, CDR1 is LNHDA, CDR2 SQIVND (reference sequence). The CDR3 is 17 amino acids. V shed 2 bases, J shed 1 base, and the junction held 10 bases outside the gene matches. The CDR3 reads CASSIHRDRASNTEAFF. The CDR3 DNA reads as TGTGCCAGTAGTATACACCGGGACAGAGCTTCGAACACTGAAGCTTTCTTT.

This chain uses TRBV11-2 with TRBJ1-1, with 8 bases fitting TRBD1. J lost 6 bases, V lost 5 bases, and 5 bases had no gene match. Germline V CDR1 and CDR2: SGHAT, FQNNGV. The CDR3 totals 13 residues. The CDR3 spells CASSLDRDSEAFF. In DNA, the CDR3 is TGTGCCAGCAGCCTGGACAGGGACTCTGAAGCTTTCTTT.

V usage is TRBV6-1 and J usage is TRBJ1-3; D unclear. V lost 0 bases, J lost 0 bases, and 9 bases lay in between. This CDR3 has 16 residues. The germline CDR1 and CDR2 sequences are MNHNS and SASEGT. The CDR3 region has the DNA TGTGCCAGCAGTGAAGCCCTCGGAGTCTCTGGAAACACCATATATTTT. Encoded protein: CASSEALGVSGNTIYF.